One and the same sample provided the 16 T cell receptor beta chains below, sequenced in a study of breast tumors, draining lymph nodes, adjacent tissues. Axillary draining lymph nodes of breast cancer patients supplied the node samples. TCRdb re-analysed the multiplex PCR reads in MiXCR, keeping a single row per CDR3 protein. The table records under 350,000 distinct CDR3 sequences, more than 30% of them present only once. What was sequenced was axillary lymph node tissue. The receptors originated from a female donor with breast cancer. Some clones in this sample may be carry-over from other donors' samples.

About this clonotype: A much larger clonotype is one base distant, so this may be a read error. V gene TRBV12-5 combines with J gene TRBJ2-1, with D uncertain. This CDR3 spans 14 amino acids. Germline V gene data show CDR1 as LGHNT and CDR2 as FRNRAP. The V and J ends lost 1 base and 5 bases respectively, with 9 bases between them. This CDR3 reads CASGLGRDHNEQFF. CDR3 sequence (DNA): TGTGCTAGTGGTTTGGGTAGAGACCACAATGAGCAGTTCTTC.

There are a few counts of this clonotype. This may come from a read error, since a much larger clone is one base off. The chain uses TRBV6-5 and TRBJ1-5; D is undetermined. The CDR3 length is 14 residues. Germline values: CDR1 MNHEY, CDR2 SVGAGI. Trimming removed 6 bases from V and 2 bases from J, with 11 bases in between. The CDR3 DNA reads TGTGCCAGCAGGCACCGCCAGGGCAATCAGCCCCAGCATTTT. Amino acids: CASRHRQGNQPQHF.

This clonotype was seen ten or more times. This chain uses TRBV20-1 with TRBJ2-7; 10 positions agree with TRBD1. The CDR3 runs to 13 residues. Germline assignment: CDR1 DFQATT and CDR2 SNEGSKA (reference sequence). J was trimmed by 3 bases and V by 5 bases; bases with no gene match: 4. CDR3 residues: CSAEDRGDYEQYF. The DNA for the CDR3 is TGCAGTGCTGAGGACAGGGGGGACTACGAGCAGTACTTC.

Ten or more counts support this clonotype. The gene calls are TRBV19 and TRBJ2-3; tentatively, D is TRBD2 (5 bases). Trimming pared 1 base from V and 3 bases from J, leaving 8 bases between. The CDR3 covers 14 residues. Germline V gives CDR1 LNHDA, CDR2 SQIVND (reference sequence). Here the CDR3 DNA reads TGTGCCAGTAGTATAGTTCGAGGGACAGATACGCAGTATTTT. Amino acids: CASSIVRGTDTQYF.

This clonotype has just a few counts. The chain uses TRBV2 and TRBJ1-1, with a possible D match to TRBD1 (5 bases). The CDR3 extends over 16 amino acids. V gave up 6 bases and J gave up 1 base, with 18 bases separating them. The germline CDR1 and CDR2 sequences are SNHLY and FYNNEI. Here the CDR3 reads CASSDPPGQPNTEAFF. In DNA, the CDR3 is TGTGCCAGCAGCGATCCTCCAGGGCAGCCGAACACTGAAGCTTTCTTT. The complete variable domain, with remaining parts taken from reference TRBV2 and TRBJ1-1, reads EPEVTQTPSHQVTQMGQEVILRCVPISNHLYFYWYRQILGQKVEFLVSFYNNEISEKSEIFDDQFSVERPDGSNFTLKIRSTKLEDSAMYFCASSDPPGQPNTEAFFGQGTRLTVV.

Points on this clonotype: Just one base apart from a much larger clone, this may be a read error. J is TRBJ2-1 and V is TRBV12-3 or TRBV12-4, with TRBD2 matching over 7 bases. V trimming: 7 bases; J trimming: 2 bases; junction bases outside the gene matches: 8. The CDR3 sequence is 15 residues long. The CDR3 DNA reads TGTGCCAGCACACCCGGGAGGCCGCCCTACAATGAGCAGTTCTTC. It encodes CASTPGRPPYNEQFF.

The sample holds many counts of this clonotype. The rearrangement links TRBV7-3 to TRBJ2-2; 7 bases are a match to TRBD2. Germline CDR1 and CDR2: SGHTA and FQGTGA. The CDR3 loop spans 20 amino acids. With V trimmed by 4 bases and J by 2 bases, 19 bases remained unmatched. CDR3 DNA sequence: TGTGCCAGCAGCTCCCGCCACCGGGCCGGGACTAACGAAAACACCGGGGAGCTGTTTTTT. As protein: CASSSRHRAGTNENTGELFF.

A note on this clonotype: This is likely a read error, given that the CDR3 carries no conserved phenylalanine or tryptophan at its end. The rearrangement uses TRBV6-2 or TRBV6-3 and TRBJ2-3; 9 bases fit TRBD2. The V gene's germline CDR1 is MNHEY and CDR2 SVGEGT. The CDR3 loop spans 15 amino acids. The V gene end was trimmed by 7 bases and the J gene end by 4 bases; junction bases not matched to a gene: 9. The CDR3 region has the DNA TGTGCCAGCAAGTATAGCGGGAGTAGGTCAGATACGCAGTATCTT. Encoded protein: CASKYSGSRSDTQYL.

This clonotype was found many times. This chain links TRBV10-1 with TRBJ2-7, with a tentative D call TRBD2 (6 bases). The V end lost 10 bases, the J end lost 0 bases, and 16 bases lay between the germline ends. The CDR3 is made up of 14 amino acids. Germline lookup yields CDR1 WNHNN and CDR2 SYGVQD (reference sequence). This CDR3 reads CANSLYGSSYEQYF. The CDR3 coding sequence is TGCGCCAACTCCCTCTACGGGAGCTCCTACGAGCAGTACTTC.

The chain carries TRBV18 and TRBJ2-5, with D hard to call. Germline V lookup: CDR1 KGHSH, CDR2 LQKENI. The CDR3 is 14 residues long. Trimming stripped 6 bases from V and 5 bases from J, with 16 bases between. The CDR3 DNA reads as TGTGCCAGCTCTGCCGGATCAAAGAGGGAGACCCAGTACTTC. Translated, it gives CASSAGSKRETQYF.

This clonotype was detected ten times or more. DNA of the CDR3: TGTGCCACCACGGGGGGCTCCTACGAGCAGTACTTC. Amino acids: CATTGGSYEQYF. This chain joins TRBV10-3 and TRBJ2-7; 7 positions agree with TRBD2. Germline V CDR1 and CDR2: ENHRY, SYGVKD. Trimming took 10 bases from V and 0 from J; bases not matched to a gene: 3. This CDR3 contains 12 residues.

This clonotype has a count of ten or more. The rearrangement joins TRBV11-3 to TRBJ1-2; D not certain. CDR3 length: 16 amino acids. Germline lookup yields CDR1 SGHNT and CDR2 YENEEA. V lost 0 bases and J lost 0, with 11 bases in between. CDR3 nucleotide sequence: TGTGCCAGCAGCTTAGACCCTCAGAAAGCTAACTATGGCTACACCTTC. Protein product: CASSLDPQKANYGYTF. Full variable domain (rest looked up from reference TRBV11-3 and TRBJ1-2): EAGVVQSPRYKIIEKKQPVAFWCNPISGHNTLYWYLQNLGQGPELLIRYENEEAVDDSQLPKDRFSAERLKGVDSTLKIQPAELGDSAVYLCASSLDPQKANYGYTFGSGTRLTVV.

The chain combines TRBV12-5 with TRBJ2-2, with D maybe TRBD1 (6 bases). The V gene's germline CDR1 is LGHNT and CDR2 FRNRAP. The V gene lost 3 bases and the J gene lost 5 bases, with 10 bases spanning the gap. The CDR3 extends over 14 amino acids. CDR3 DNA sequence: TGTGCTAGTGGTTTCAGGGGAACGACCGGGGAGCTGTTTTTT. Amino acid sequence: CASGFRGTTGELFF.

The table lists this clonotype with many counts. The V and J genes are TRBV14 and TRBJ1-2; 7 bases fit TRBD1. The CDR3 is 13 residues long. The V and J ends lost 4 bases and 7 bases, in that order; junction bases with no gene match: 6. In germline, CDR1 is SGHDN, CDR2 FVKESK. The CDR3 nucleotides are TGTGCCAGCAGCCCCCGGACAGGAGGTGGCTACACCTTC. This gives the protein CASSPRTGGGYTF.

Ten or more counts support this clonotype. The gene calls are TRBV20-1 and TRBJ2-5, with D possibly matching TRBD2 (5 bases). The germline V and J ends were trimmed by 6 bases and 2 bases, with 16 bases remaining between them. The CDR3 runs 14 residues. CDR1 is DFQATT, CDR2 SNEGSKA, per germline (reference sequence). The CDR3 sequence is CSAKRKPRQETQYF. Written as DNA, the CDR3 is TGCAGTGCGAAGCGGAAACCTCGGCAAGAGACCCAGTACTTC.

Ten or more counts support this clonotype. The CDR3 DNA reads TGTGCCAGCAGTTTTTGGGAGCAGCCCCAGCATTTT. Amino acid sequence: CASSFWEQPQHF. This chain connects TRBV12-3 or TRBV12-4 to TRBJ1-5; no clear D gene. CDR3 length: 12 residues. Trimming stripped 3 bases from V and 7 bases from J, with 7 bases between.